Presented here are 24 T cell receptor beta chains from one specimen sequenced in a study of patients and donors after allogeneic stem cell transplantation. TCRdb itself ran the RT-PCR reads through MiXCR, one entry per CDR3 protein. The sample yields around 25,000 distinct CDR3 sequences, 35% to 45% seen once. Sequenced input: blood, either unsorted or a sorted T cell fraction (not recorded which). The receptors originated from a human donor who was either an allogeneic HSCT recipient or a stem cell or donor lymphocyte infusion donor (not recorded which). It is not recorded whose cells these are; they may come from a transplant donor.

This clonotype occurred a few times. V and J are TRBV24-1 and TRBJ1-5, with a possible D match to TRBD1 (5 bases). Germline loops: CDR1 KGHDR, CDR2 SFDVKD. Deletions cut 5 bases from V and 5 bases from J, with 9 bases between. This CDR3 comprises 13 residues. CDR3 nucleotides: TGTGCCACCAGTGCAGAGGGGTATCAGCCCCAGCATTTT. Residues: CATSAEGYQPQHF.

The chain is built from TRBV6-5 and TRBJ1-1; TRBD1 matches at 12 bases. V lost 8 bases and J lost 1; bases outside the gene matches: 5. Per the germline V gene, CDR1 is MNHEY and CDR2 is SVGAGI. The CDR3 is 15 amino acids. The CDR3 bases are TGTGCCAGCCGGCCGGGACAGGGGGCGAACACTGAAGCTTTCTTT. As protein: CASRPGQGANTEAFF.

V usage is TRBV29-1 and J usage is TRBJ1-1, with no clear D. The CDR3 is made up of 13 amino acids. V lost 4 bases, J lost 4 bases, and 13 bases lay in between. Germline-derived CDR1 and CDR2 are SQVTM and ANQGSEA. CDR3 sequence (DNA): TGCAGCGTTGGCTTCGCTGTTGGCACTGAAGCTTTCTTT. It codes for CSVGFAVGTEAFF.

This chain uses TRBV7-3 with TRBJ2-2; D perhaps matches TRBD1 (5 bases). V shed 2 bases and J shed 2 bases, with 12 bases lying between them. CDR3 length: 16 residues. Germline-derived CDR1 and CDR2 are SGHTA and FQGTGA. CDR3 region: CASSLYSRANTGELFF. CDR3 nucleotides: TGTGCCAGCAGCTTATATAGCAGGGCCAACACCGGGGAGCTGTTTTTT.

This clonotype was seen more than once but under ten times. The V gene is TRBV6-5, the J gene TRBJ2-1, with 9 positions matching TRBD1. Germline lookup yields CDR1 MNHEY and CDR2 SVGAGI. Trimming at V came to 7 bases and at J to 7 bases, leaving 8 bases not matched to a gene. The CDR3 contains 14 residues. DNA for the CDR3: TGTGCCAGCACCTGGGACAGGGAGGGAAATGAGCAGTTCTTC. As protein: CASTWDREGNEQFF.

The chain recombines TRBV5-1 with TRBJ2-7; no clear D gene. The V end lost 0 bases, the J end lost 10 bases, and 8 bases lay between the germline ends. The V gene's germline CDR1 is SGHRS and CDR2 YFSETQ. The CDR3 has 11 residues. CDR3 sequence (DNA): TGCGCCAGCAGCTTGGAGGCCACTCAGTACTTC. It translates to CASSLEATQYF.

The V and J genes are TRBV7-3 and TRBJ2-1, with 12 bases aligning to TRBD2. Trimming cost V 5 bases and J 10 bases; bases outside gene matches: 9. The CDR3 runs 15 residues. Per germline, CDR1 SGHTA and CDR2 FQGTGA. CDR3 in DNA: TGTGCCAGCAGCCCTCTAGCGGGAGGGCCCCGAGAGCAGTTCTTC. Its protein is CASSPLAGGPREQFF.

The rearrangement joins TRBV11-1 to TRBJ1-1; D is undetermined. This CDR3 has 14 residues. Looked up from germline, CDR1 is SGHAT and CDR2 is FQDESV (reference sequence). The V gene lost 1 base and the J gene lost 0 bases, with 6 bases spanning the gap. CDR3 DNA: TGTGCCAGCAGCTTAGTTCAGATGAACACTGAAGCTTTCTTT. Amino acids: CASSLVQMNTEAFF.

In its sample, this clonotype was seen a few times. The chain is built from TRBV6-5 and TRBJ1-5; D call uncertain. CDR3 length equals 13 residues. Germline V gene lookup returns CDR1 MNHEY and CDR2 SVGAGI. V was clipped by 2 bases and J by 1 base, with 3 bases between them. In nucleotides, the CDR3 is TGTGCCAGCAGTTACATGAGCAATCAGCCCCAGCATTTT. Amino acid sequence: CASSYMSNQPQHF.

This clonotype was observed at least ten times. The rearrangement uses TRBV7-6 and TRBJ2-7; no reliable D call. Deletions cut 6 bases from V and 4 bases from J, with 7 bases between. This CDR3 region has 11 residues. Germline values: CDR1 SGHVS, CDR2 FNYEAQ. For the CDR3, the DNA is TGTGCCAGCAGAAATGGGTACGAGCAGTACTTC. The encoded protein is CASRNGYEQYF. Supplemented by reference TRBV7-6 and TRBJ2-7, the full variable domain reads GAGVSQSPRYKVTKRGQDVALRCDPISGHVSLYWYRQALGQGPEFLTYFNYEAQQDKSGLPNDRFSAERPEGSISTLTIQRTEQRDSAMYRCASRNGYEQYFGPGTRLTVT.

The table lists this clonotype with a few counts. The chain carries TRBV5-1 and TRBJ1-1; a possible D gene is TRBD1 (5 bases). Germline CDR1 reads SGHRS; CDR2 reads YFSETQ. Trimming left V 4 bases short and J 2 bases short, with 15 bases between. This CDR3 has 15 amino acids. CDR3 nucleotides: TGCGCCAGCAGCCCGGTACTTCAGGGTAACACTGAAGCTTTCTTT. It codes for CASSPVLQGNTEAFF. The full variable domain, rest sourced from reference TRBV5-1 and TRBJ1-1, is KAGVTQTPRYLIKTRGQQVTLSCSPISGHRSVSWYQQTPGQGLQFLFEYFSETQRNKGNFPGRFSGRQFSNSRSEMNVSTLELGDSALYLCASSPVLQGNTEAFFGQGTRLTVV.

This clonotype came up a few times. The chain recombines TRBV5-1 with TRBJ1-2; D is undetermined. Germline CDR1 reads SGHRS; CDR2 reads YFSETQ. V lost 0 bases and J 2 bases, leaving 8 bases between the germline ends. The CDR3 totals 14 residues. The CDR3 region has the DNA TGCGCCAGCAGCTTGGGCCCCAGAAACTATGGCTACACCTTC. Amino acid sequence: CASSLGPRNYGYTF.

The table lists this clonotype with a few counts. CDR3: CSATPQQGGGYTF. The CDR3 region has the DNA TGCAGTGCTACGCCCCAGCAGGGTGGGGGCTACACCTTC. The rearrangement links TRBV20-1 to TRBJ1-2, with a weak D call TRBD1 (5 bases). Germline V gene sequence: CDR1 DFQATT, CDR2 SNEGSKA (reference sequence). The CDR3 has 13 amino acids. V was trimmed by 4 bases and J by 8 bases, leaving 17 bases between them.

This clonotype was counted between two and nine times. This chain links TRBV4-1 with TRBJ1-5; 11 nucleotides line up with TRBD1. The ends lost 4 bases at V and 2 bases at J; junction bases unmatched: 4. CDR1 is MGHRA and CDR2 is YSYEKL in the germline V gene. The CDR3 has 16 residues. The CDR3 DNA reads TGCGCCAGCAGCCCCCGGGACAGGGGGGGCAATCAGCCCCAGCATTTT. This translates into CASSPRDRGGNQPQHF.

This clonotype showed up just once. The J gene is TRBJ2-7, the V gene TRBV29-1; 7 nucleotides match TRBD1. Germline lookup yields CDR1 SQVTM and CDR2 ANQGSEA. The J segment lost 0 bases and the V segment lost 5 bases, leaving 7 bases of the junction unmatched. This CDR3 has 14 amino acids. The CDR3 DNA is TGCAGCGTTAGACAGGGCCCGAGCTCCTACGAGCAGTACTTC. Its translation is CSVRQGPSSYEQYF.

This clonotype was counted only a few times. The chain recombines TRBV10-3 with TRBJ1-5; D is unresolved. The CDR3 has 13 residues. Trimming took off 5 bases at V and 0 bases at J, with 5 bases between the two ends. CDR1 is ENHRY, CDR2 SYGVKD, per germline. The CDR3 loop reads CAISQSSNQPQHF. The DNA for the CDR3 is TGTGCCATCAGTCAGAGTAGCAATCAGCCCCAGCATTTT.

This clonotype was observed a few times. CDR3 sequence reads: CASSFRLMNTEAFF. CDR3 bases: TGTGCCAGCAGTTTTAGACTCATGAACACTGAAGCTTTCTTT. The V and J genes are TRBV12-3 or TRBV12-4 and TRBJ1-1; D not certain. CDR3 size: 14 residues. V lost 3 bases to trimming and J lost 0 bases, with 8 bases between them.

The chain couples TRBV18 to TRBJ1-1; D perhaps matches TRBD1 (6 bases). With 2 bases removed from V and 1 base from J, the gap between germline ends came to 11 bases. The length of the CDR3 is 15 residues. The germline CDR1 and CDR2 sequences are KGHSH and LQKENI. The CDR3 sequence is CASSPRDTSNTEAFF. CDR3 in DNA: TGTGCCAGCTCACCAAGGGACACCTCGAACACTGAAGCTTTCTTT. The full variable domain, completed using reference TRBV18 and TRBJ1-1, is NAGVMQNPRHLVRRRGQEARLRCSPMKGHSHVYWYRQLPEEGLKFMVYLQKENIIDESGMPKERFSAEFPKEGPSILRIQQVVRGDSAAYFCASSPRDTSNTEAFFGQGTRLTVV.

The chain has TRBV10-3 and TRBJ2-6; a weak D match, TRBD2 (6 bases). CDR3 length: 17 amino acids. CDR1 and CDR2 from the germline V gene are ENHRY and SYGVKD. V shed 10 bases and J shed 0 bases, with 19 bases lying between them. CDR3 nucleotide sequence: TGTGCCACGCTGTCCGGGACTGCCTACTCTGGGGCCAACGTCCTGACTTTC. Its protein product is CATLSGTAYSGANVLTF.

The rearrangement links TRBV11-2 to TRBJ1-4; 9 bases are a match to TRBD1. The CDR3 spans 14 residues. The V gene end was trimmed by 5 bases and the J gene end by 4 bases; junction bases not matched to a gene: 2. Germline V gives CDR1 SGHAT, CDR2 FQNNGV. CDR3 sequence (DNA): TGTGCCAGCAGCCCGGACAGGGGTAATGAAAAACTGTTTTTT. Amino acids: CASSPDRGNEKLFF. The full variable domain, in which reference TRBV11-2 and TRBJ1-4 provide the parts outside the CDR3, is EAGVAQSPRYKIIEKRQSVAFWCNPISGHATLYWYQQILGQGPKLLIQFQNNGVVDDSQLPKDRFSAERLKGVDSTLKIQPAKLEDSAVYLCASSPDRGNEKLFFGSGTQLSVL.

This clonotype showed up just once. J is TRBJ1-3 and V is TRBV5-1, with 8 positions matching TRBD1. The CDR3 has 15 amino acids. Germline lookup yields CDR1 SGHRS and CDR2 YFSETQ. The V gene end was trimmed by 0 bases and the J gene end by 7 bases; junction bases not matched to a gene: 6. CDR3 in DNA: TGCGCCAGCAGCTTGGGGGACAGGATGGGGAACACCATATATTTT. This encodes CASSLGDRMGNTIYF.

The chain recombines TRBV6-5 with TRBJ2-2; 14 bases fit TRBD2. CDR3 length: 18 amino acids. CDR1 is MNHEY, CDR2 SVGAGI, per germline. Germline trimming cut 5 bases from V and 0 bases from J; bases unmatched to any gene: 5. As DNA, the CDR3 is TGTGCCAGCAGTAAGACTAGCGGGGGGGCCTCGAACACCGGGGAGCTGTTTTTT. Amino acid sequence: CASSKTSGGASNTGELFF.

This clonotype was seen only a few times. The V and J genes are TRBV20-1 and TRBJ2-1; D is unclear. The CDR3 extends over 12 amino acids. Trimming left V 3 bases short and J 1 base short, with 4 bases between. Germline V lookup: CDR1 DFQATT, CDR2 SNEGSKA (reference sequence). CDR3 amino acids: CSASGSYNEQFF. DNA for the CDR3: TGCAGTGCTAGCGGGTCCTACAATGAGCAGTTCTTC.

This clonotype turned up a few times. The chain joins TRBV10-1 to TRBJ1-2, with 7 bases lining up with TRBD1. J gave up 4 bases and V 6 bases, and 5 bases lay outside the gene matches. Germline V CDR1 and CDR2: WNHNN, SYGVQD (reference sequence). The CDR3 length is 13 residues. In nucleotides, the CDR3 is TGCGCCAGCAGACCCGGGACAGTCTATGGCTACACCTTC. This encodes CASRPGTVYGYTF.